This T cell receptor (beta chain) came from a study of STAT3 mutations in large granular lymphocyte leukemia. Sequencing was performed with immunoSEQ multiplex PCR; in TCRdb, only in-frame clones are kept and a portion is missing. This table holds approximately 29,000 clones, 75% to 90% found once. Of note for this clone: The antigen remains undetermined.

Study results and limitations: In T-cell large granular lymphocyte leukemia, about half of patients showed multiple immunodominant subclonotypes.

The sequenced sample consisted of peripheral blood mononuclear cells. This sequence originates from a man aged 55 to 69 with T-cell large granular lymphocyte leukemia. Some clones in this sample may be carry-over from other donors' samples.

CDR3 amino acids: CASSMGLAGNTGELFF. CDR3 bases: TGTGCCAGCAGCATGGGACTAGCGGGGAACACCGGGGAGCTGTTTTTT. The J gene is TRBJ2-2, the V gene TRBV7-2, with 12 bases lining up with TRBD2. The CDR3 extends over 16 amino acids. Germline V gene lookup returns CDR1 SGHTA and CDR2 FQGNSA. The V segment lost 5 bases and the J segment 1 base; nucleotides outside the gene matches: 2.